This paragraph reports one TCR beta chain. V gave up 5 bases and J gave up 2 bases, with 17 bases separating them. This CDR3 has 15 amino acids. CDR1 and CDR2 (germline): SGHRS, YFSETQ. Per the original methods: Nucleated cell number was recorded as an estimate derived from reference gene primer amplification. Some clones are missing from TCRdb's copy, which holds only in-frame ones; the method was immunoSEQ multiplex PCR. That table gives V, J and clone size, and the DNA gave D and trimming. The table shows 140,000 or so clones, with roughly 89% occurring only once. The sample is drawn from a study of blood T cell repertoires in COVID-19. Study as a whole: COVID-19 samples collected from the United States, Italy and Spain covered acute and convalescent phases. T cells, B-cell-depleted T cells, or PBMCs provided the cDNA or gDNA that served as material.

The clonotype originates from a human donor in a cohort sampled during active COVID-19. This sequence joins TRBV5-1 and TRBJ2-7; the D gene is possibly TRBD2 (7 bases). Input material: peripheral blood. The CDR3 is CASRGAGAPTYEQYF. The CDR3 region has the DNA TGCGCCAGCAGGGGGGCGGGAGCACCCACCTACGAGCAGTACTTC.